This T cell receptor (beta chain) was documented in a study of cytomegalovirus exposure and HLA in healthy donors. The study, taken as a whole, reports: Among the sequence variants, a highly shared cluster was likely an artifact of sequencing. Across HLA loci, a later analysis found differing TCR association rates, with DRB1 most and HLA-C fewest. Under in vitro conditions, three CMV-associated chains were confirmed as specific for CMV antigens. Reportedly, fewer N-insertions than the approximately 690-donor mean appeared in an Asian-associated ancestry cluster in a later analysis.

Primers included in the PCR were 60 Vbeta and 13 Jbeta primers. Only in-frame clones appear in the TCRdb table, and some are missing; sequencing was by immunoSEQ multiplex PCR. The sample yields around 130,000 clones, around 9% seen once. The CDR3 runs to 14 residues. CDR1 and CDR2 from the germline V gene are LNHDA and SQIVND (reference sequence). The junction had 3 bases not matched to a gene; V was cut back by 3 bases and J by 7 bases. Points on this clone: What it recognizes is unknown.

The sequenced sample was PBMCs. The receptor's source is a man aged 35 to 55 in good health and CMV-seronegative. The V call is TRBV19, the J call TRBJ1-4, with 9 bases identical to TRBD1. CDR3 nucleotides: TGTGCCAGTAGTATGGGACAGGGCGCTGAAAAACTGTTTTTT. This translates into CASSMGQGAEKLFF.